Here is one T cell receptor (beta chain) with its context. Sequenced by immunoSEQ multiplex PCR; TCRdb stores in-frame clones only, minus some. The table lists hundreds of thousands of clones, over 75% of them singletons. The sample's treatment: around 19 received Ad26.COV2.S at low or high dose, single or two shots; several received placebo; per-sample allocation not given. Day 63 after the first vaccine or placebo injection was the time point for sampling. This specimen comes from a study of Ad26.COV2.S vaccination and SARS-CoV-2 variants. The material was peripheral blood, obtained in a trial of Ad26.COV2.S vaccine versus placebo. The receptor's source is a person between 18 and 60 years old who received the Ad26.COV2.S COVID-19 vaccine or a placebo.

CDR3 in DNA: TGTGCCAGCAGCTTAGCGGGCGGTCGGGGAAACCCTAACTATGGCTACACCTTC. Its protein product is CASSLAGGRGNPNYGYTF. The chain is built from TRBV7-9 and TRBJ1-2; D remains unclear. Trimming shortened V by 0 bases and J by 0 bases, and 17 bases separated the two germline ends. Germline V lookup: CDR1 SEHNR, CDR2 FQNEAQ (reference sequence). This CDR3 has 18 amino acids.